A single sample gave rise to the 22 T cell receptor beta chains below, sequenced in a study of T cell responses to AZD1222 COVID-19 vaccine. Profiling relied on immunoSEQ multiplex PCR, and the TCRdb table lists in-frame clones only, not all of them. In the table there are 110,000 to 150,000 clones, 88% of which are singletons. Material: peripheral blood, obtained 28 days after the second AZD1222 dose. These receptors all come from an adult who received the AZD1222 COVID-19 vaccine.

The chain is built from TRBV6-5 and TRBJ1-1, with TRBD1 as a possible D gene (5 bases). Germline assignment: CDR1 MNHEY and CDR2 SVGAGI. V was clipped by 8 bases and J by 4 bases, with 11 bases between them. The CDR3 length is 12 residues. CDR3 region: CASERQRTEAFF. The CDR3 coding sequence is TGTGCCAGCGAGCGACAGCGCACTGAAGCTTTCTTT.

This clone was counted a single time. CDR3 sequence (DNA): TGTGCCAGCAGCGAATCCGGGACAGGGGACTACGAGCAGTACTTC. This sequence encodes CASSESGTGDYEQYF. This rearrangement joins TRBV7-9 to TRBJ2-7; 10 bases align to TRBD1. V dropped 5 bases and J dropped 3; count of bases not matched to a gene: 7. Looked up from germline, CDR1 is SEHNR and CDR2 is FQNEAQ (reference sequence). The CDR3 covers 15 residues.

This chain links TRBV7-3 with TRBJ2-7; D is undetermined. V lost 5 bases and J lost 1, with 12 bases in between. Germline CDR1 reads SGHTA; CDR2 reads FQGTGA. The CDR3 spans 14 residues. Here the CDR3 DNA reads TGTGCCAGCAGCCTTCGGCCGTCTTCCTACGAGCAGTACTTC. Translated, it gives CASSLRPSSYEQYF.

DNA of the CDR3: TGTGCCAGCACCGCGGAGGCAACTAATGAAAAACTGTTTTTT. This codes for CASTAEATNEKLFF. The V gene is TRBV7-9, the J gene TRBJ1-4; D is unclear. CDR1 is SEHNR, CDR2 FQNEAQ, per germline (reference sequence). CDR3 length: 14 amino acids. V lost 7 bases, J lost 0 bases, and 9 bases lay in between.

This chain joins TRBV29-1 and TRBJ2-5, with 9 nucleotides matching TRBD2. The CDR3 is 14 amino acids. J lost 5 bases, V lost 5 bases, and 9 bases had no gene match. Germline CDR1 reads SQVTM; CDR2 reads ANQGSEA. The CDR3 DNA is TGCAGCGTTTCAGGTAGCGGGGGTCCCGAGACCCAGTACTTC. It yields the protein CSVSGSGGPETQYF.

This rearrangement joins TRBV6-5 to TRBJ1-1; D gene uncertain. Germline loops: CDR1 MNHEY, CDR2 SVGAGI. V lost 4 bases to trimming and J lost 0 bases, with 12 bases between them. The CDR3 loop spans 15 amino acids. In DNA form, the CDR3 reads TGTGCCAGCAGTTGGGATTTCCTCATGAACACTGAAGCTTTCTTT. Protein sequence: CASSWDFLMNTEAFF.

CDR3 sequence (DNA): TGTGCCAGCAGCGCCAGACAGGACAATGAAGCTTTCTTT. Amino acid sequence: CASSARQDNEAFF. The chain uses TRBV9 and TRBJ1-1; TRBD1 might be the D (6 bases). The germline CDR1 and CDR2 sequences are SGDLS and YYNGEE. This CDR3 spans 13 amino acids. Trimming took 3 bases from V and 7 from J, leaving 13 bases between them.

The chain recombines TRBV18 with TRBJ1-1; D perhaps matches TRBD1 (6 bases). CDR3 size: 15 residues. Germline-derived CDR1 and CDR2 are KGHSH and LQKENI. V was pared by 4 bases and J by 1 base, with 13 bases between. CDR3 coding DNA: TGTGCCAGCTCACGAACTCTGGGGGCGAACACTGAAGCTTTCTTT. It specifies CASSRTLGANTEAFF.

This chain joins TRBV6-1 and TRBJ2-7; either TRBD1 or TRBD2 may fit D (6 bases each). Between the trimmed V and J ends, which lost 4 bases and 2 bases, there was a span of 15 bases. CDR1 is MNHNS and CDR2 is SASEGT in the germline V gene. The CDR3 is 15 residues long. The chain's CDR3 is CASSGAVGGTYEQYF. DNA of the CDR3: TGTGCCAGCAGTGGAGCGGTAGGGGGGACCTACGAGCAGTACTTC.

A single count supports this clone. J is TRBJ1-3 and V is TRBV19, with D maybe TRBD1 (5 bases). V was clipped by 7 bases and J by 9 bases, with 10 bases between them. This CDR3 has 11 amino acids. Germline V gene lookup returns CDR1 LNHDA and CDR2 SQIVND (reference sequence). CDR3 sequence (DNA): TGTGCCAGTATTAGAGGGACCACCATATATTTT. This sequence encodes CASIRGTTIYF.

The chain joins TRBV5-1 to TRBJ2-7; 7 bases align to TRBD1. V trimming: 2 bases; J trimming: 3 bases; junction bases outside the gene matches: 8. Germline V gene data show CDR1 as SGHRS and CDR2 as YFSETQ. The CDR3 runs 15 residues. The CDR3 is CASSLVEAGGYEQYF. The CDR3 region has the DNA TGCGCCAGCAGCTTAGTGGAGGCAGGGGGCTACGAGCAGTACTTC.

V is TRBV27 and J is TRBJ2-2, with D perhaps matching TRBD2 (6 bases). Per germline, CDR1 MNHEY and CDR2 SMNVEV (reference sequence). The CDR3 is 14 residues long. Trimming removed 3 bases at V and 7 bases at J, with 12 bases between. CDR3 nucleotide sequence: TGTGCCAGCAGTTTCCGGGGGACCTTCGGGGAGCTGTTTTTT. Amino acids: CASSFRGTFGELFF.

The CDR3: CASRPLLGGGTEAFF. The CDR3 coding sequence is TGTGCCAGTAGGCCCCTACTCGGGGGAGGTACTGAAGCTTTCTTT. V usage is TRBV19 and J usage is TRBJ1-1; TRBD1 is a possible D gene (5 bases). This CDR3 spans 15 amino acids. The germline V and J ends were trimmed by 6 bases and 5 bases, with 19 bases remaining between them. CDR1 and CDR2 from the germline V gene are LNHDA and SQIVND (reference sequence).

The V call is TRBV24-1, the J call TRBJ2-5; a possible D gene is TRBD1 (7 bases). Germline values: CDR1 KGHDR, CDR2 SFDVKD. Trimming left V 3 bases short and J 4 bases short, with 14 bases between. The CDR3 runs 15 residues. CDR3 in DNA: TGTGCCACCAGTGATCCCAGGGGGGCTGGAGAGACCCAGTACTTC. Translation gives CATSDPRGAGETQYF.

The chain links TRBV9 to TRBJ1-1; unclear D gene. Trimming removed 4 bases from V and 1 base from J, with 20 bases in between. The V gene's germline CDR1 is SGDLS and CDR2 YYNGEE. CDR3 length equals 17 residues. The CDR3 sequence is CASSHPRGSTTNTEAFF. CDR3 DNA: TGTGCCAGCAGCCACCCCCGTGGGTCCACAACGAACACTGAAGCTTTCTTT.

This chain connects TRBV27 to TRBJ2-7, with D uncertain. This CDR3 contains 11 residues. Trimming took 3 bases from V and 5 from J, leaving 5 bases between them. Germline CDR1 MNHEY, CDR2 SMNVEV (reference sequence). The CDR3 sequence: CASSFFNEQYF. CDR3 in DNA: TGTGCCAGCAGTTTTTTCAACGAGCAGTACTTC.

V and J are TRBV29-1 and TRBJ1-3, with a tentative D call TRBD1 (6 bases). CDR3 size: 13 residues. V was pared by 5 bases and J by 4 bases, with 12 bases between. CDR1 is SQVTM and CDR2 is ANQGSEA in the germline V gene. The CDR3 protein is CSVQQGMGNTIYF. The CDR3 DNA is TGCAGCGTTCAGCAGGGGATGGGAAACACCATATATTTT.

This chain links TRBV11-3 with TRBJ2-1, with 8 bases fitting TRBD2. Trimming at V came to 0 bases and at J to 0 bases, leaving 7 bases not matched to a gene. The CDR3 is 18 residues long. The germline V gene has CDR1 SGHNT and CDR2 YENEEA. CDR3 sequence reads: CASSLEAAGDLSYNEQFF. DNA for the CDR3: TGTGCCAGCAGCTTAGAGGCAGCGGGGGACCTCTCCTACAATGAGCAGTTCTTC.

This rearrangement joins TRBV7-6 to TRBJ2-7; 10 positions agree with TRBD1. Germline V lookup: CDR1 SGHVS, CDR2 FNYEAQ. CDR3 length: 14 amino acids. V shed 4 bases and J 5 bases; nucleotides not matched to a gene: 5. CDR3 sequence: CASSYSGTGDEQYF. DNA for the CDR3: TGTGCCAGCAGCTATTCCGGGACAGGGGACGAGCAGTACTTC.

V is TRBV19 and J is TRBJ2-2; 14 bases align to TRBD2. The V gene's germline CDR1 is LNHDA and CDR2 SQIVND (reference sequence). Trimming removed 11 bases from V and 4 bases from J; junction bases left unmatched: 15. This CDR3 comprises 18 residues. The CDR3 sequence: CASRGLAGASPITGELFF. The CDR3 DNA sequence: TGTGCCTCTAGGGGACTAGCGGGAGCCTCCCCGATCACCGGGGAGCTGTTTTTT.

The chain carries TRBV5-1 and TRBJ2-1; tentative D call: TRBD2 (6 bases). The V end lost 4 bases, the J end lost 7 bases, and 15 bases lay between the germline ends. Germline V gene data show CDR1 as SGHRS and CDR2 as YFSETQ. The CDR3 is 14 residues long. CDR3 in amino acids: CASSLPDYPNEQFF. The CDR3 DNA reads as TGCGCCAGCAGCCTGCCGGACTACCCAAATGAGCAGTTCTTC.

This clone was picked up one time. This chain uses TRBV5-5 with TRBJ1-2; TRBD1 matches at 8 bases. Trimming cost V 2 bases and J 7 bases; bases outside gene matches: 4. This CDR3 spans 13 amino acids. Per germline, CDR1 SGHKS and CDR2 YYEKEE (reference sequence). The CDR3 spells CASSFRRGLGYTF. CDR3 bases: TGTGCCAGCAGCTTTCGCAGGGGGCTTGGCTACACCTTC.